This T cell receptor beta chain derives from a study of blood T cells in healthy people across ages (dated by TCRdb to between 2014 and 2016). With respect to the entire study: In model experiments, template switching captured roughly one uniquely barcoded TCR beta cDNA molecule for every two T cells. The donors were split into four age groups: young (average about 16 years), middle-aged (about 40), aged (about 62) and long-lived (approximately 80). To avoid experimental bias, donors of different ages were distributed randomly across sequencing lanes. Using the same blood draw, the study looked at two additional independent replicas of 1 million unique cDNA reads for two donors, one aged 18 to 29 and the other aged 80 or older. Age-related changes in TCR beta repertoire diversity were measured in the study by deep sequencing normalized with unique cDNA molecular identifiers.

The roughly 39 donors, aged roughly 6 to 95 years, were systemically healthy Caucasian individuals from Russia. Around 10 milliliters of peripheral blood were collected from each donor into EDTA-treated Vacutainer tubes. Ficoll-Paque density-gradient centrifugation was used to isolate PBMCs, with at least 6.5 million obtained per sample. Total RNA, at least 6 micrograms per sample, was extracted from PBMCs with Trizol reagent. For every donor, flow cytometry on a PBMC aliquot measured the percentage of naive CD45RAhigh/CD27high T cells. The V and J ends are trimmed by 0 bases and 4 bases, leaving 9 bases between them. Reading the germline V gene gives CDR1 MNHEY and CDR2 SVGAGI. From the cysteine through the phenylalanine, the CDR3 covers 14 amino acids. CDR3 DNA only is kept here, 42 bases in frame from base 1. Concerning this clonotype itself: Its antigen remains unidentified. No much larger clonotype is one base removed from it; base qualities were not supplied.

Library preparation used 5' RACE. The sample was run on an Illumina HiSeq 2500. A second PCR of roughly 6 to 12 cycles was run with a J-beta primer mix and a sample-barcoded 5' primer. Each TCR beta cDNA molecule received a unique molecular identifier from a template-switch 5' adaptor carrying 12 random nucleotides. Each sample yielded at least 2.5 million CDR3-containing paired-end reads. All of the RNA was converted into first-strand cDNA using the Mint cDNA synthesis kit, with a TRBC-specific oligonucleotide serving as the primer. All cDNA was treated with uracil-DNA glycosylase and then went through a first 18-cycle PCR with the universal primers M1SS and BC2_uni_R. Per the original workflow: For normalization, 1 million high-quality reads, each with a distinct molecular identifier, were randomly selected from each sample. Instead of being binned into consensus sequences, reads that shared molecular identifiers were thrown out. MiTCR, with a Q25 quality threshold and the strictest error-elimination algorithm, was used for CDR3 identification, clonotype clustering and error correction. A nonparametric unseen species model using Euler transformation provided a lower-bound estimate of total TCR beta diversity. Through fastp at Q25 and MiXCR, TCRdb rebuilt clones from the public reads, retaining in-frame beta chains. Each CDR3 protein gets just one entry, which takes the most common genes and DNA from the rows behind it. Clone size and V and J calls follow TCRdb, not the original study. Counted in this sample were about 1.4 million distinct CDR3 sequences; 55% to 75% of them appeared once. The leading ten clones occupy under 8.5% of the sample.

The study at large found these results: Since profiling was done on bulk unsorted PBMCs, naive and antigen-experienced compartments could not be conclusively compared. Compared with the aged group, the long-lived group had more naive CD4+ T cells, fewer expanded clones and increased TCR diversity, a pattern suggesting age selection. As age increased, observed TCR beta diversity per million T cells dropped in a roughly linear way, and a significant reduction was already evident by age 40. Estimates of total diversity based on one million sequenced T cells were regarded as lower bounds and as underestimates. Observed TCR beta diversity correlated strongly with the percentage of naive T cells measured by flow cytometry. Because the CMV infection status of the donors was unknown, age-related changes in expanded clonotypes may potentially have been confounded.

The V and J segments used are TRBV6-5 and TRBJ1-2; the D region possibly corresponds to TRBD1 (5 bases align). The TCR originated in a man aged 18 to 30 in good health. The sample was blood. CDR3 reads: CASSYSWDGYGYTF. The base sequence is TGTGCCAGCAGTTACTCCTGGGACGGCTATGGCTACACCTTC.